These T cell receptor beta chains were read from a single sample in a study of blood T cell repertoires in COVID-19. Using immunoSEQ multiplex PCR, the repertoire was profiled, and TCRdb retains in-frame clones only, with some absent. The table has roughly 200,000 clones, about 83% seen once. Material: PBMCs or T cells enriched from blood (not recorded which). The receptors shown here come from a woman aged 30 to 39 who had been exposed to COVID-19. Both conserved end residues are part of each CDR3. Fields, in order: D gene, V gene, J gene, clone size, CDR3 DNA, CDR3 protein. The D gene is left open where the match is weak. Some rows have no size entry. The others give once, few or many, or a class for an expanded clone.

D: NA; V: TRBV27; J: TRBJ2-7; size: NA; DNA: TGTGCCAGCAGTTCTCTGGACAGAAGGTACGAGCAGTACTTC; CDR3: CASSSLDRRYEQYF
D: TRBD1; V: TRBV5-1; J: TRBJ1-2; size: NA; DNA: TGCGCCAGCAGCTTGAGTTCTGGGACAGGGGAGGTCTATGGCTACACCTTC; CDR3: CASSLSSGTGEVYGYTF
D: TRBD1; V: TRBV9; J: TRBJ2-5; size: NA; DNA: TGTGCCAGCAGCGACAGGGGAAGAGAGACCCAGTACTTC; CDR3: CASSDRGRETQYF
D: NA; V: TRBV20-1; J: TRBJ1-1; size: NA; DNA: TGCAGTGCTCTGGAGAACCCTGAAGCTTTCTTT; CDR3: CSALENPEAFF
D: NA; V: TRBV12-3/TRBV12-4; J: TRBJ2-1; size: NA; DNA: TGTGCCAGCAGTGACGGCCTAGGGGCCGAGCAGTTCTTC; CDR3: CASSDGLGAEQFF
D: NA; V: TRBV10-3; J: TRBJ1-6; size: NA; DNA: TGTGCCATCAGTCGGAGCGGTGGTAATTCACCCCTCCACTTT; CDR3: CAISRSGGNSPLHF
D: NA; V: TRBV27; J: TRBJ2-2; size: NA; DNA: TGTGCCAGCAGCCGGGACTTGTCGAACACCGGGGAGCTGTTTTTT; CDR3: CASSRDLSNTGELFF
D: NA; V: TRBV5-5; J: TRBJ1-1; size: NA; DNA: TGTGCCAGCAGCTTGGTGCCGGTCACTGAAGCTTTCTTT; CDR3: CASSLVPVTEAFF
D: TRBD1; V: TRBV9; J: TRBJ1-1; size: NA; DNA: TGTGCCAGCAGCGTGGGGACAGGGGGAGGAACTGAAGCTTTCTTT; CDR3: CASSVGTGGGTEAFF
D: NA; V: TRBV12-1; J: TRBJ1-4; size: NA; DNA: TGTGCCAGCAGCTTTGCATCAGGGGGCAGTCTTATGGATGAAAAACTGTTTTTT; CDR3: CASSFASGGSLMDEKLFF
D: NA; V: TRBV11-2; J: TRBJ2-1; size: NA; DNA: TGTGCCAGCAGCTTAGCCCCCTCCGAATCGGGACTCTTGTACAATGAGCAGTTCTTC; CDR3: CASSLAPSESGLLYNEQFF
D: NA; V: TRBV15; J: TRBJ1-3; size: NA; DNA: TGTGCCACCAGCAGAGGTCAGGGTTCTGGAAACACCATATATTTT; CDR3: CATSRGQGSGNTIYF
D: TRBD1; V: TRBV2; J: TRBJ1-2; size: once; DNA: TGTGCCAGCAGGGAGGGACAGGGAGGCTACTATGGCTACACCTTC; CDR3: CASREGQGGYYGYTF
D: NA; V: TRBV6-5; J: TRBJ2-2; size: NA; DNA: TGTGCCAGCAGATCCGTTGCGGGCGGGGAGCTGTTTTTT; CDR3: CASRSVAGGELFF
D: NA; V: TRBV5-6; J: TRBJ2-5; size: NA; DNA: TGTGCCAGCAGCTTGACCGGAGGAGAGACCCAGTACTTC; CDR3: CASSLTGGETQYF
D: NA; V: TRBV4-2; J: TRBJ1-6; size: NA; DNA: TGTGCCAGCAGCCCCCCTCGCGGGGTGGGGGGTCATTCACCCCTCCACTTT; CDR3: CASSPPRGVGGHSPLHF